The 26 T cell receptor beta chains below come from one sample, sequenced in a study of Ad26.COV2.S vaccination and SARS-CoV-2 variants. Regarding treatment: some 20 received Ad26.COV2.S at low or high dose, single or two shots; several received placebo; per-sample allocation not given. After the first vaccine or placebo injection, samples were drawn on day 63. Only in-frame clones appear in the TCRdb table, and some are missing; sequencing was by immunoSEQ multiplex PCR. The table shows around 400,000 clones, with 89% occurring only once. The input for sequencing was peripheral blood, taken in a trial of Ad26.COV2.S vaccine versus placebo. The source is a person between 18 and 59 years old who received the Ad26.COV2.S COVID-19 vaccine or a placebo.

CDR3 in DNA: TGTGCCAGCAGTCCCAATACAGGGGGCAGGGCAGATACGCAGTATTTT. This gives the protein CASSPNTGGRADTQYF. This chain joins TRBV5-8 and TRBJ2-3; 9 nucleotides align to TRBD1. J lost 4 bases, V lost 5 bases, and 11 bases had no gene match. Germline lookup yields CDR1 SGHTS and CDR2 YDEGEE. The CDR3 has 16 amino acids. The complete variable domain, with remaining parts taken from reference TRBV5-8 and TRBJ2-3, reads EAGVTQSPTHLIKTRGQQATLRCSPISGHTSVYWYQQALGLGLQFLLWYDEGEERNRGNFPPRFSGRQFPNYSSELNVNALELEDSALYLCASSPNTGGRADTQYFGPGTRLTVL.

V gene TRBV9 combines with J gene TRBJ1-1, with D possibly TRBD1 on 6 matching bases. Per the germline V gene, CDR1 is SGDLS and CDR2 is YYNGEE. The CDR3 totals 16 residues. Trimming pared 3 bases from V and 1 base from J, leaving 16 bases between. CDR3 amino acids: CASSALGALSNTEAFF. The CDR3 nucleotides read TGTGCCAGCAGCGCCCTGGGGGCGCTTTCGAACACTGAAGCTTTCTTT. The full variable domain, its missing parts supplied by reference TRBV9 and TRBJ1-1, is DSGVTQTPKHLITATGQRVTLRCSPRSGDLSVYWYQQSLDQGLQFLIQYYNGEERAKGNILERFSAQQFPDLHSELNLSSLELGDSALYFCASSALGALSNTEAFFGQGTRLTVV.

V usage is TRBV28 and J usage is TRBJ2-7; D is ambiguous. Looked up from germline, CDR1 is MDHEN and CDR2 is SYDVKM. Trimming took 4 bases from V and 3 from J, leaving 16 bases between them. This CDR3 comprises 15 residues. The DNA of the CDR3 is TGTGCCAGCAGTTCGATAGGTGGGGAACTCTACGAGCAGTACTTC. It yields the protein CASSSIGGELYEQYF.

This rearrangement joins TRBV20-1 to TRBJ2-3, with TRBD2 identical over 9 bases. Germline trimming cut 3 bases from V and 8 bases from J; bases unmatched to any gene: 9. Germline CDR1 reads DFQATT; CDR2 reads SNEGSKA (reference sequence). The CDR3 spans 14 residues. CDR3 loop: CSASRLAEDVTQYF. The CDR3 region has the DNA TGCAGTGCTAGTAGACTAGCGGAGGACGTTACGCAGTATTTT.

The V and J genes are TRBV4-1 and TRBJ1-1, with 7 bases fitting TRBD1. The length of the CDR3 is 14 residues. The V gene's germline CDR1 is MGHRA and CDR2 YSYEKL. J gave up 6 bases and V 4 bases, and 8 bases lay outside the gene matches. Here the CDR3 reads CASSPGGGTAEAFF. CDR3 sequence (DNA): TGCGCCAGCAGCCCGGGAGGGGGGACAGCTGAAGCTTTCTTT.

This chain joins TRBV14 and TRBJ2-1; D possibly corresponds to TRBD2 (6 bases). With 2 bases removed from V and 0 bases from J, the gap between germline ends came to 17 bases. CDR3 size: 18 residues. CDR1 is SGHDN, CDR2 FVKESK, per germline. The CDR3 here is CASSQLGVAERSYNEQFF. The CDR3 region has the DNA TGTGCCAGCAGCCAACTGGGGGTAGCGGAGCGCTCCTACAATGAGCAGTTCTTC.

The chain links TRBV28 to TRBJ1-5, with 7 bases lining up with TRBD1. This CDR3 spans 15 amino acids. The V gene end was trimmed by 4 bases and the J gene end by 0 bases; junction bases not matched to a gene: 3. Germline lookup yields CDR1 MDHEN and CDR2 SYDVKM. CDR3 residues: CASSWGQTSNQPQHF. CDR3 coding DNA: TGTGCCAGCAGTTGGGGACAGACTAGCAATCAGCCCCAGCATTTT.

The rearrangement uses TRBV5-4 and TRBJ2-3; D is unresolved. Germline lookup yields CDR1 SGHNT and CDR2 YYREEE (reference sequence). V dropped 4 bases and J dropped 14 bases, with 17 bases sitting between them. The CDR3 runs to 12 residues. CDR3 sequence: CASSREAGRGYF. In nucleotides, the CDR3 is TGTGCCAGCAGCCGAGAGGCTGGGCGCGGGTATTTT.

The chain uses TRBV30 and TRBJ2-6, with D perhaps given as TRBD1 or TRBD2 (6 bases each). This CDR3 contains 17 residues. Germline V CDR1 and CDR2: GTSNPN, SVGIG (reference sequence). The germline V and J ends were trimmed by 3 bases and 0 bases, with 15 bases remaining between them. CDR3 sequence (DNA): TGTGCCTGGAGGGGGGCGGGACTGCACTCTGGGGCCAACGTCCTGACTTTC. It specifies CAWRGAGLHSGANVLTF.

The chain is built from TRBV24-1 and TRBJ2-2, with 9 nucleotides matching TRBD1. The length of the CDR3 is 15 residues. J was trimmed by 3 bases and V by 7 bases; bases with no gene match: 5. CDR1 is KGHDR and CDR2 is SFDVKD in the germline V gene. CDR3 sequence (DNA): TGTGCCACCAGGACGGGACAGGGAGACACCGGGGAGCTGTTTTTT. Encoded protein: CATRTGQGDTGELFF.

The chain is built from TRBV10-2 and TRBJ1-4; 8 nucleotides align to TRBD1. Per the germline V gene, CDR1 is WSHSY and CDR2 is SAAADI. With V trimmed by 4 bases and J by 6 bases, 4 bases remained unmatched. The CDR3 contains 14 residues. The CDR3 DNA reads as TGCGCCAGCAGTGGGGACAGGCGGGATGAAAAACTGTTTTTT. It specifies CASSGDRRDEKLFF.

The rearrangement links TRBV23-1 to TRBJ2-7; D call uncertain. TRBV23-1 is sorted into the ORF group, with uncertain function. The CDR3 covers 15 residues. Trimming took off 0 bases at V and 3 bases at J, with 12 bases between the two ends. Written as DNA, the CDR3 is TGCGCCAGCAGTCAATCGTGGGGTGGCCACTACGAGCAGTACTTC. It translates to CASSQSWGGHYEQYF.

This clone appeared once. The rearrangement joins TRBV7-9 to TRBJ2-2, with D unclear. CDR1 SEHNR and CDR2 FQNEAQ come from the germline V gene (reference sequence). The CDR3 is 11 amino acids. The CDR3 sequence: CATQVTGELFF. The CDR3 region has the DNA TGTGCTACTCAAGTCACCGGGGAGCTGTTTTTT.

This chain connects TRBV19 to TRBJ1-5; TRBD1 agrees at 9 bases. Losses at the gene ends were 6 bases for V and 3 bases for J; bases not matched to a gene: 9. Germline V CDR1 and CDR2: LNHDA, SQIVND (reference sequence). The CDR3 is made up of 16 amino acids. CDR3 nucleotide sequence: TGTGCCAGTAGAACATCGGACAGGGGAAACAATCAGCCCCAGCATTTT. It codes for CASRTSDRGNNQPQHF.

This CDR3 reads CASSDGRGNTGELFF. DNA of the CDR3: TGTGCCAGCAGTGATGGCAGGGGAAACACCGGGGAGCTGTTTTTT. This chain links TRBV6-1 with TRBJ2-2; D perhaps matches TRBD1 (6 bases). There are 15 residues in the CDR3. Germline CDR1 and CDR2: MNHNS and SASEGT. The V end was cut by 3 bases, the J end by 2 bases, with 10 bases between.

On this clone itself: The identical CDR3 is also encoded by other nucleotide sequences in the sample. The chain combines TRBV12-3 or TRBV12-4 with TRBJ2-2, with D possibly matching TRBD2 (6 bases). Trimming took off 3 bases at V and 8 bases at J, with 10 bases between the two ends. The length of the CDR3 is 13 residues. This chain's CDR3 is CASSFGAGGELFF. In nucleotides, the CDR3 is TGTGCCAGCAGTTTTGGCGCGGGAGGGGAGCTGTTTTTT.

The sample holds one count of this clone. V gene TRBV5-1 combines with J gene TRBJ2-7; 7 bases are shared with TRBD2. Germline values: CDR1 SGHRS, CDR2 YFSETQ. The CDR3 spans 16 residues. The ends lost 0 bases at V and 6 bases at J; junction bases unmatched: 12. CDR3 residues: CASSLGVGGPSGEQYF. The CDR3 DNA is TGCGCCAGCAGCTTGGGGGTGGGAGGGCCCTCCGGCGAGCAGTACTTC.

V is TRBV12-3 or TRBV12-4 and J is TRBJ1-1; D gene uncertain. There are 12 residues in the CDR3. V was cut by 4 bases and J by 7 bases, with 10 bases left in between. The CDR3 DNA follows: TGTGCCAGCAGTTGGACGGAGGATGAAGCTTTCTTT. This gives the protein CASSWTEDEAFF.

The chain is built from TRBV30 and TRBJ1-2; D unclear. V lost 3 bases and J lost 8, with 16 bases in between. Germline V CDR1 and CDR2: GTSNPN, SVGIG (reference sequence). The CDR3 totals 13 residues. This chain's CDR3 is CAWSPEDLRGYTF. In DNA, the CDR3 is TGTGCCTGGAGCCCCGAGGATCTTAGGGGCTACACCTTC.

Written as DNA, the CDR3 is TGCAGCGTTGGGGGGGAGCGGAGGCCCCAGTACTTC. Translating it yields CSVGGERRPQYF. The rearrangement joins TRBV29-1 to TRBJ2-5; D perhaps matches TRBD2 (6 bases). V lost 4 bases to trimming and J lost 9 bases, with 15 bases between them. Looked up from germline, CDR1 is SQVTM and CDR2 is ANQGSEA. The CDR3 is 12 amino acids.

The chain uses TRBV6-5 and TRBJ2-3; no clear D gene. V was trimmed by 2 bases and J by 6 bases, leaving 15 bases between them. The CDR3 is 15 amino acids. Germline V gene data show CDR1 as MNHEY and CDR2 as SVGAGI. In DNA, the CDR3 is TGTGCCAGCAGTTACCCACTACGGGTTTTCGATACGCAGTATTTT. Amino acids: CASSYPLRVFDTQYF.

The rearrangement joins TRBV4-1 to TRBJ1-1, with D tentatively TRBD1 (6 bases). Germline assignment: CDR1 MGHRA and CDR2 YSYEKL. The CDR3 runs to 12 residues. V was trimmed by 2 bases and J by 11 bases, leaving 12 bases between them. CDR3 sequence reads: CASSQPGQGAFF. CDR3 bases: TGCGCCAGCAGCCAACCGGGACAAGGCGCTTTCTTT.

CDR3: CASSYATENTIYF. DNA of the CDR3: TGTGCCAGCAGCTATGCTACAGAGAACACCATATATTTT. This chain links TRBV5-4 with TRBJ1-3, with unresolved D. The CDR3 has 13 amino acids. V lost 3 bases to trimming and J lost 7 bases, with 11 bases between them. CDR1 and CDR2 (germline): SGHNT, YYREEE (reference sequence). Filled out from reference TRBV5-4 and TRBJ1-3, the complete variable domain reads ETGVTQSPTHLIKTRGQQVTLRCSSQSGHNTVSWYQQALGQGPQFIFQYYREEENGRGNFPPRFSGLQFPNYSSELNVNALELDDSALYLCASSYATENTIYFGEGSWLTVV.

V gene TRBV23-1 combines with J gene TRBJ2-1, with 8 nucleotides matching TRBD1. TRBV23-1 carries the ORF label, with uncertain function. V lost 3 bases and J lost 9; bases outside the gene matches: 10. CDR3 length equals 15 residues. The CDR3 loop reads CASSQSTGTGGEQFF. The CDR3 DNA reads as TGCGCCAGCAGTCAGTCCACCGGGACAGGCGGTGAGCAGTTCTTC.

The chain combines TRBV4-1 with TRBJ2-7; TRBD2 might be the D (6 bases). Germline loops: CDR1 MGHRA, CDR2 YSYEKL. There are 16 residues in the CDR3. Deletions cut 0 bases from V and 4 bases from J, with 16 bases between. CDR3 residues: CASSQEGRGRPYEQYF. The CDR3 DNA follows: TGCGCCAGCAGCCAAGAAGGACGGGGGAGGCCTTACGAGCAGTACTTC.

This clone was found once. The rearrangement uses TRBV6-1 and TRBJ1-2, with D perhaps matching TRBD1 (6 bases). The CDR3 is 15 residues long. V gave up 0 bases and J gave up 3 bases, with 11 bases separating them. In germline, CDR1 is MNHNS, CDR2 SASEGT. In DNA, the CDR3 is TGTGCCAGCAGTGAAGCGGGAACAGGGCACTATGGCTACACCTTC. Translating it yields CASSEAGTGHYGYTF.